This entry concerns a single TCR beta chain. The antigen remains undetermined. This entry comes from a study of blood T cells in healthy people across ages. Study information: With template switching, about one barcoded beta molecule was captured per two T cells.

Study outcomes and limitations: Compared with aged donors, long-lived donors showed fewer expanded clones, suggesting selection. Investigators viewed diversity estimates from one million T cells as underestimates, the study reported.

Using a J-beta primer mix together with a sample-barcoded 5' primer, a second PCR was run for about 7 to 12 cycles. TCRdb analysed the 5' RACE reads with MiXCR anew, one entry per CDR3 protein. The sample holds 800,000 to 950,000 distinct CDR3 sequences, around 29% seen once. The sample was also linked to a second study, of T cells of mothers and their children.

What was sequenced was blood. The clonotype was recovered from a woman in her forties in good health.

CDR3 loop: CSASERGQFF. The CDR3 DNA reads TGCAGTGCTAGCGAGAGGGGGCAGTTCTTC. The chain couples TRBV20-1 to TRBJ2-1; either TRBD1 or TRBD2 may supply D (5 bases each). V gave up 3 bases and J gave up 12 bases, with 9 bases separating them. The CDR3 consists of 10 residues. Germline CDR1 and CDR2: DFQATT and SNEGSKA (reference sequence).